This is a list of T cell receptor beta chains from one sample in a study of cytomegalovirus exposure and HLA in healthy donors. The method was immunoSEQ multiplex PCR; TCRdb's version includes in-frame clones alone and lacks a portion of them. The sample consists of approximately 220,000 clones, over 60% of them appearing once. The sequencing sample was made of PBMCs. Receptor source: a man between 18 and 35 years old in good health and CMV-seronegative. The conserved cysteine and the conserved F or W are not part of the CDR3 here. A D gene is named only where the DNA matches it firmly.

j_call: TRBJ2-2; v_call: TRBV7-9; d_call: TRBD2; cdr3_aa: ASSWTSGSSNTGELF
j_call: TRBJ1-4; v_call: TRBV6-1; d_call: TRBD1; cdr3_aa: ASYTGGTNEKLF
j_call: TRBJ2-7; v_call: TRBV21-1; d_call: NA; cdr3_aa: ASRKPWASFYEGY
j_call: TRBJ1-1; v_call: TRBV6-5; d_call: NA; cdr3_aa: ASSGDSNTEAF
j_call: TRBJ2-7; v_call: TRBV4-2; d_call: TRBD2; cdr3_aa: ASSAQTSGYEQY
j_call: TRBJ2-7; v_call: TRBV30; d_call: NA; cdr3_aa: AWSPVAYEQY
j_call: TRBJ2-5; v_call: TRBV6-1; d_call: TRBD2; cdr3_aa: ASSPGTSQIETQY
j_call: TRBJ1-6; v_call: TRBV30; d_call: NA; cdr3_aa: AWSPPGDSPLH
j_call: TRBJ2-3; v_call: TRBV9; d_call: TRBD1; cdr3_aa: ASSAGQGSTDTQY
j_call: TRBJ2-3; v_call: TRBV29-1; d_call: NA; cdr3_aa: SVLQGYTQY
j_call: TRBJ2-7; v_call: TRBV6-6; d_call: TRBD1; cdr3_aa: ASMGTGTYEQY
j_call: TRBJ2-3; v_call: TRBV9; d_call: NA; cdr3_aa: ASSGGDSSTDTQY
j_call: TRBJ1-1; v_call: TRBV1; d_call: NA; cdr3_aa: TSSQGVAGAGTEAF
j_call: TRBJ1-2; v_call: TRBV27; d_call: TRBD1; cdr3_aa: ASSWDSLYGYT
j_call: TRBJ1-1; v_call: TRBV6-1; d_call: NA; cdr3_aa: ASGGPGRGNTEAF
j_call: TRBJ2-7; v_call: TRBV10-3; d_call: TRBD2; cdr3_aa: AISESLAGDRSYEQY
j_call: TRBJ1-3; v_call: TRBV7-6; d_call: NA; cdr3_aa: ASSLFAGMSSGNTIY
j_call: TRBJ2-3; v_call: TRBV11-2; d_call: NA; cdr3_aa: ASSLTGDTQY
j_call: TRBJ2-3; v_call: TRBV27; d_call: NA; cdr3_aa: ASSPLVSLTDTQY
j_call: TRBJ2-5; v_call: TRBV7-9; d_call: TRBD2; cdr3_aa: ASSAGRLAEKETQY
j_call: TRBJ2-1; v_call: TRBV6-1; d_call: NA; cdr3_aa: ASSERGWSNEQF
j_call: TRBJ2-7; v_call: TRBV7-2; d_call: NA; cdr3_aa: ASSTSTSYEQY
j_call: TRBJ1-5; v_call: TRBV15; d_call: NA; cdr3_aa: ATSRGGGNQPQH
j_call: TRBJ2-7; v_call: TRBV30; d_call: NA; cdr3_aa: AWSTPAGGEQY
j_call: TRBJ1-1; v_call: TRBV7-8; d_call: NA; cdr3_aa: ASSQRTARSMNTEAF
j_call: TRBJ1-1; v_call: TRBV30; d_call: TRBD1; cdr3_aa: AWRTGGTEAF
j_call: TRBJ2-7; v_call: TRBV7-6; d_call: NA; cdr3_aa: ASSAGFKVEQY
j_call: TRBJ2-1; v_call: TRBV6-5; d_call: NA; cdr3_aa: ASSSQASDEQF
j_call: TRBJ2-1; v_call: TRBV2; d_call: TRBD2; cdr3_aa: ASRPTSGRAREQF
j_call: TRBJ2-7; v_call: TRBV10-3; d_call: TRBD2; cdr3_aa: AISESTHSGSYEQY
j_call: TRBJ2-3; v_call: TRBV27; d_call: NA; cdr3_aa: ASSLGPSDPTDTQY
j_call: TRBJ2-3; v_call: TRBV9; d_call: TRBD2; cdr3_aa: ASSLTSGMGDTQY
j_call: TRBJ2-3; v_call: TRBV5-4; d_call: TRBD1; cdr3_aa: ASSYDRGDTQY
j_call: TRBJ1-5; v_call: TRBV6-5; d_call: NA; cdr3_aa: ASSFTHTSNQPQH
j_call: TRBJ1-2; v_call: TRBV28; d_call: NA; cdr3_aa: ASSSPAGAGGYT
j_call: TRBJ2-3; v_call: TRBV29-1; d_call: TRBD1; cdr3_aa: SVEGQGARPDTQY
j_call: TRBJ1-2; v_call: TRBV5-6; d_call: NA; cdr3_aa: ASSFLSSNYGYT
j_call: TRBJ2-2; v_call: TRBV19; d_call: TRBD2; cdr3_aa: ASKRGTNTGELF
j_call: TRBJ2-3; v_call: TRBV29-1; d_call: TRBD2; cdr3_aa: SVSSGNTDTQY
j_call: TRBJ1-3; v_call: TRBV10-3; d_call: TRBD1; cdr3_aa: AITPGQGTSLLGNTIY
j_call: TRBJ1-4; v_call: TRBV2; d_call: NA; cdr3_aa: ASSDTPDTYNEKLF
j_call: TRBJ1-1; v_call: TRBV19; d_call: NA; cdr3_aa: ASLQSDRFTEAF
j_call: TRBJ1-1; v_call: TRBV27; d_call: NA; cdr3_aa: ASHITMNTEAF
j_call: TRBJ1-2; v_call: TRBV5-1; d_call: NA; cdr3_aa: ASSYERGYGYT
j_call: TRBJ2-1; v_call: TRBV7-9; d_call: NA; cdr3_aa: ASSPRQGGPNEQF
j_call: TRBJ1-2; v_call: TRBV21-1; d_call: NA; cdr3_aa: ANSGRVLHGYT
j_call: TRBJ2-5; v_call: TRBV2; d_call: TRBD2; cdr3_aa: ASRGGTSGGKQETQY
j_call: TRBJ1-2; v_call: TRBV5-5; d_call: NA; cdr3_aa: ASSYQGFNYGYT
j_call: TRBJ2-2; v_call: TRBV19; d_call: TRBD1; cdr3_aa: ASSIRGRIIGELF
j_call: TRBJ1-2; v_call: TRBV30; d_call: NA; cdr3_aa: AWGAGGYT
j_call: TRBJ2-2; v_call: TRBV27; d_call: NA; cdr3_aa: ASSPTQANTGELF
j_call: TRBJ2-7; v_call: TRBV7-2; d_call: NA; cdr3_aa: ASSPLNGSRSYEQY
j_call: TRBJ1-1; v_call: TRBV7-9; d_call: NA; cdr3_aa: ASSLQENTEAF
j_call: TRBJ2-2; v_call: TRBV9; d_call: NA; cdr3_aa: ASSVMGYTNTGELF
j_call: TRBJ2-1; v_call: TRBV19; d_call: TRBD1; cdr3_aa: ASIPLRGQGRSDEQF
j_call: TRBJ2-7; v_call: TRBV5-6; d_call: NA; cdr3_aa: ASSLGGLEEQY